These T cell receptor beta chains were read from a single sample in a study of beta chain features in type 1 diabetes. Produced via immunoSEQ multiplex PCR; TCRdb's table is partial and in-frame only. The table lists 150,000 to 180,000 clones, under 9.5% of them singletons, with less than 0.85% in the top ten. The specimen was central memory CD4+ T cells from blood. The source is a man aged 18 to 29 in good health. Each CDR3 is given with its conserved first and last residue. A D gene is named only where the DNA matches it firmly. Clone size appears in some rows only: once, few, many, or a class for an expanded clone.

j_call | d_call | v_call | clone_size | cdr3_nt | cdr3_aa
TRBJ1-4 | NA | TRBV6-5 | NA | TGTGCCAGCAGTTGGACACCAACTAATGAAAAACTGTTTTTT | CASSWTPTNEKLFF
TRBJ2-1 | TRBD2 | TRBV7-9 | many | TGTGCCGAACAAGAAGGACTAGTTTTAGGCAATGAGCAGTTCTTC | CAEQEGLVLGNEQFF
TRBJ1-6 | TRBD1 | TRBV7-2 | few | TGTGCCAGCAGCGCCTCAACAGGGGGCAGGTCACCCCTCCACTTT | CASSASTGGRSPLHF
TRBJ2-3 | NA | TRBV28 | few | TGTGCCAGTTTCCGGGATCATGGGGATACGCAGTATTTT | CASFRDHGDTQYF
TRBJ1-1 | NA | TRBV7-9 | few | TGTGCCAGCAGCTTATCTAACAGCCCGAACACTGAAGCTTTCTTT | CASSLSNSPNTEAFF
TRBJ1-2 | NA | TRBV28 | few | TGTGCCAGCAGTTTAGGGCAGGCCTTATATGGCTACACCTTC | CASSLGQALYGYTF
TRBJ1-1 | NA | TRBV5-6 | few | TGTGCCAGCCGCAGAGAGGGCAACACTGAAGCTTTCTTT | CASRREGNTEAFF
TRBJ2-5 | NA | TRBV7-9 | few | TGTGCCAGCAGCTTGACAGGAAGGGGGTCCGTAGAGACCCAGTACTTC | CASSLTGRGSVETQYF
TRBJ2-2 | NA | TRBV11-2 | few | TGTGCCAGCAGCGTTAACAGGGCTACGAACACCGGGGAGCTGTTTTTT | CASSVNRATNTGELFF
TRBJ1-1 | TRBD1 | TRBV4-2 | few | TGTGCCAGCAGCCAGAAGGACAGGGTTAAGACTGAAGCTTTCTTT | CASSQKDRVKTEAFF
TRBJ1-1 | TRBD1 | TRBV6-1 | few | TGTGCCAGCAGTCGGACAGGTCTAGCTTTCTTT | CASSRTGLAFF
TRBJ2-5 | TRBD1 | TRBV19 | few | TGTGCCAGTAGTCCACACCGGACAGGTGTTGCGGAGACCCAGTACTTC | CASSPHRTGVAETQYF
TRBJ2-7 | TRBD2 | TRBV30 | few | TGTGCCTGGAGTGTACAGGGTAGCGGGAGGGCTACCCACGAGCAGTACTTC | CAWSVQGSGRATHEQYF
TRBJ1-2 | NA | TRBV5-5 | NA | TGTGCCAGCAGCCTCCTAGACGGCCCATTATTAAACACCTTC | CASSLLDGPLLNTF
TRBJ2-7 | NA | TRBV7-8 | NA | TGTGCCAGCAGCTTAAGGAGACAGACATACGAGCAGTACTTC | CASSLRRQTYEQYF
TRBJ1-2 | NA | TRBV28 | NA | TGTGCCAGCAGTCCAGATCAGGGTAGGATCTATGGCTACACCTTC | CASSPDQGRIYGYTF
TRBJ2-2 | TRBD2 | TRBV11-2 | few | TGTGCCAGCAGCCTAGCGGGGGAGAACACCGGGGAGCTGTTTTTT | CASSLAGENTGELFF
TRBJ1-5 | TRBD1 | TRBV5-6 | NA | TGTGCCAGCAGTCCTAGACAGGGGGCGCAAGGGCAGCCCCAGCATTTT | CASSPRQGAQGQPQHF
TRBJ2-1 | TRBD1 | TRBV11-2 | few | TGTGCCAGCAGCTCCTTCAAAGGACAGGTATCCTACAATGAGCAGTTCTTC | CASSSFKGQVSYNEQFF
TRBJ2-5 | TRBD1 | TRBV19 | NA | TGTGCCAGTAGTTGGACAGGGGACGAGACCCAGTACTTC | CASSWTGDETQYF
TRBJ2-3 | TRBD2 | TRBV7-2 | many | TGTGCCAGCAGCTTTAGCGGGGGGGGCACAGATACGCAGTATTTT | CASSFSGGGTDTQYF